This TCR beta chain was recovered during a study of metastatic and nonmetastatic thyroid tumors. No patient had received any treatment before thyroid surgery. This clone appeared a few times. With MiXCR, TCRdb called clones anew from the PCR reads. The table records about 90,000 clones, 8% to 9.5% of them present only once. V lost 3 bases to trimming and J lost 4 bases, with 4 bases between them. CDR1 and CDR2 (germline): SGHTA, FQGNSA. The CDR3 totals 13 residues. The sequenced material came from blood. This clonotype was obtained from a female donor with papillary thyroid cancer or a benign thyroid nodule (not recorded which). Some clones in this sample may be carry-over from other donors' samples. V is TRBV7-2 and J is TRBJ2-6; D unresolved. The CDR3 bases are TGTGCCAGCAGCTTCTACGGGGCCAACGTCCTGACTTTC. This translates into CASSFYGANVLTF.